These 20 T cell receptor beta chains originate from one sample sequenced in a study of cytomegalovirus exposure and HLA in healthy donors. PCR primers comprised 60 Vbeta and 13 Jbeta primers. The table came from immunoSEQ multiplex PCR; TCRdb's copy has only in-frame clones and leaves some out. The table shows 120,000 to 150,000 clones, with roughly 76% occurring only once. The material sequenced was PBMCs. These receptors all come from a woman aged 25 to 39 in good health and CMV-seronegative.

This clone has more than one count but fewer than ten. The chain carries TRBV19 and TRBJ2-3; TRBD2 is a possible D gene (6 bases). The CDR3 spans 15 residues. Trimming left V 8 bases short and J 0 bases short, with 15 bases between. Germline lookup yields CDR1 LNHDA and CDR2 SQIVND (reference sequence). As DNA, the CDR3 is TGTGCCAGTCGAATTAGGGCGGGGAGCACAGATACGCAGTATTTT. Translating gives CASRIRAGSTDTQYF.

This rearrangement joins TRBV13 to TRBJ2-2; 11 nucleotides align to TRBD1. CDR1 and CDR2 (germline): PRHDT, FYEKMQ (reference sequence). CDR3 length equals 16 residues. J lost 4 bases, V lost 5 bases, and 6 bases had no gene match. CDR3 sequence: CASSPGQGAPTGELFF. The CDR3 DNA is TGTGCCAGCAGCCCAGGACAGGGGGCGCCCACCGGGGAGCTGTTTTTT.

This rearrangement joins TRBV5-4 to TRBJ2-2, with 11 bases matching TRBD2. The trim removed 1 base at V and 4 bases at J, leaving 0 bases unmatched. The germline V gene encodes CDR1 SGHNT and CDR2 YYREEE (reference sequence). This CDR3 spans 15 amino acids. The CDR3 protein is CASSLTSGSTGELFF. DNA for the CDR3: TGTGCCAGCAGCTTGACTAGCGGGAGCACCGGGGAGCTGTTTTTT.

This clone came up a few times. This sequence joins TRBV5-4 and TRBJ2-4; 9 bases agree with TRBD1. J gave up 6 bases and V 3 bases, and 1 base lay outside the gene matches. The length of the CDR3 is 13 residues. Germline V gene sequence: CDR1 SGHNT, CDR2 YYREEE (reference sequence). CDR3 residues: CASSSDRGNIQYF. The CDR3 nucleotides are TGTGCCAGCAGCTCGGACAGGGGAAACATTCAGTACTTC.

The chain couples TRBV18 to TRBJ2-7, with TRBD1 identical over 8 bases. The CDR3 is 15 residues long. Trimming at V came to 4 bases and at J to 4 bases, leaving 9 bases not matched to a gene. Germline values: CDR1 KGHSH, CDR2 LQKENI. This chain's CDR3 is CASSLQSRTGYEQYF. The CDR3 DNA is TGTGCCAGCTCACTGCAGTCTAGGACAGGGTACGAGCAGTACTTC.

This clone was detected only a few times. The J gene is TRBJ1-1, the V gene TRBV25-1; 8 bases line up with TRBD1. Trimming removed 6 bases from V and 0 bases from J; junction bases left unmatched: 9. Germline-derived CDR1 and CDR2 are MGHDK and SYGVNS. There are 16 residues in the CDR3. The CDR3: CASRNDRGNMNTEAFF. The DNA of the CDR3 is TGTGCCAGCAGGAACGACAGGGGAAACATGAACACTGAAGCTTTCTTT. The entire variable domain, with the rest obtained from reference TRBV25-1 and TRBJ1-1, is as follows: EADIYQTPRYLVIGTGKKITLECSQTMGHDKMYWYQQDPGMELHLIHYSYGVNSTEKGDLSSESTVSRIRTEHFPLTLESARPSHTSQYLCASRNDRGNMNTEAFFGQGTRLTVV.

The J gene is TRBJ2-5, the V gene TRBV28, with D possibly TRBD2 on 6 matching bases. Germline V gives CDR1 MDHEN, CDR2 SYDVKM. V dropped 6 bases and J dropped 1 base, with 15 bases sitting between them. The CDR3 sequence is 15 residues long. The CDR3 reads CASSPSGPRQETQYF. The DNA of the CDR3 is TGTGCCAGCAGCCCGAGCGGGCCGCGCCAAGAGACCCAGTACTTC.

This clone is a singleton in its sample. The V gene is TRBV7-9, the J gene TRBJ2-6; 7 nucleotides agree with TRBD2. The CDR3 is 16 amino acids. Germline V lookup: CDR1 SEHNR, CDR2 FQNEAQ (reference sequence). J lost 4 bases, V lost 5 bases, and 8 bases had no gene match. In DNA form, the CDR3 reads TGTGCCAGCAGCGCTCTCGGGGGGAAAGGGGCCAACGTCCTGACTTTC. Protein product: CASSALGGKGANVLTF. The complete variable domain, with remaining parts taken from reference TRBV7-9 and TRBJ2-6, reads DTGVSQNPRHKITKRGQNVTFRCDPISEHNRLYWYRQTLGQGPEFLTYFQNEAQLEKSRLLSDRFSAERPKGSFSTLEIQRTEQGDSAMYLCASSALGGKGANVLTFGAGSRLTVL.

The chain uses TRBV6-1 and TRBJ1-2; 10 bases map to TRBD1. J gave up 2 bases and V 3 bases, and 9 bases lay outside the gene matches. The CDR3 is 17 residues long. Germline CDR1 MNHNS, CDR2 SASEGT. This CDR3 is CASSEGTGVGANYGYTF. The CDR3, as DNA: TGTGCCAGCAGTGAGGGGACAGGGGTAGGGGCCAACTATGGCTACACCTTC.

The DNA for the CDR3 is TGCGCCAGCAGTTTGGGACAGGGAAGGGGTAGGAACACTGAAGCTTTCTTT. Amino acid sequence: CASSLGQGRGRNTEAFF. The chain links TRBV10-2 to TRBJ1-1; 9 bases fit TRBD1. Germline CDR1 reads WSHSY; CDR2 reads SAAADI. J gave up 1 base and V 5 bases, and 11 bases lay outside the gene matches. The CDR3 has 17 residues.

The V gene is TRBV27, the J gene TRBJ2-7, with a possible D match to TRBD1 (6 bases). Germline values: CDR1 MNHEY, CDR2 SMNVEV (reference sequence). V was shortened by 5 bases and J by 0 bases, with 14 bases between the two germline ends. The CDR3 length is 15 residues. The CDR3 loop is CASSPRRGYSYEQYF. CDR3 sequence (DNA): TGTGCCAGCAGTCCTCGAAGGGGGTACTCCTACGAGCAGTACTTC.

The rearrangement links TRBV7-9 to TRBJ2-7; tentative D call: TRBD2 (5 bases). CDR1 and CDR2 from the germline V gene are SEHNR and FQNEAQ (reference sequence). Trimming left V 0 bases short and J 7 bases short, with 10 bases between. The CDR3 loop spans 13 amino acids. CDR3 sequence: CASSLAGAWEQYF. The DNA of the CDR3 is TGTGCCAGCAGCTTAGCGGGAGCTTGGGAGCAGTACTTC.

CDR3 protein: CASSPTLDSGNTIYF. CDR3 in DNA: TGTGCCAGCAGTCCGACATTGGACTCTGGAAACACCATATATTTT. The chain has TRBV28 and TRBJ1-3, with D uncertain. Germline loops: CDR1 MDHEN, CDR2 SYDVKM. The V end lost 5 bases, the J end lost 0 bases, and 11 bases lay between the germline ends. The CDR3 extends over 15 amino acids.

Of note for this clone: The junction and the germline gene differ at one end; a read error may be behind it. V gene TRBV7-9 combines with J gene TRBJ2-7, with D possibly matching TRBD1 (5 bases). Germline V gene sequence: CDR1 SEHNR, CDR2 FQNEAQ (reference sequence). CDR3 length: 14 residues. The CDR3, as DNA: TGTTCCAGCAGCTTAGACAGTTACTCCTACGAGCAGTACTTC. Protein sequence: CSSSLDSYSYEQYF.

The chain employs TRBV29-1 and TRBJ1-4; 8 bases fit TRBD1. The CDR3 has 13 residues. Germline lookup yields CDR1 SQVTM and CDR2 ANQGSEA. The V gene end was trimmed by 4 bases and the J gene end by 6 bases; junction bases not matched to a gene: 4. The CDR3, as DNA: TGCAGCGTTGCTGGGACAGGTCATGAAAAACTGTTTTTT. The encoded protein is CSVAGTGHEKLFF.

The genes are TRBV4-1 and TRBJ1-5, with TRBD1 matching 7 bases. The CDR3 runs 13 residues. Germline V CDR1 and CDR2: MGHRA, YSYEKL. V dropped 3 bases and J dropped 8; count of bases not matched to a gene: 4. CDR3 amino acids: CASSHTGVEPQHF. As DNA, the CDR3 is TGCGCCAGCAGCCACACAGGGGTTGAGCCCCAGCATTTT.

The chain carries TRBV7-9 and TRBJ2-2, with 7 bases fitting TRBD1. Germline values: CDR1 SEHNR, CDR2 FQNEAQ (reference sequence). The CDR3 is 16 residues long. The ends lost 5 bases at V and 5 bases at J; junction bases unmatched: 11. In DNA, the CDR3 is TGTGCCAGCAGCCCGGCAGGGGGTCGCACAACCGGGGAGCTGTTTTTT. Its translation: CASSPAGGRTTGELFF. Drawing the rest from reference TRBV7-9 and TRBJ2-2, the complete variable domain is DTGVSQNPRHKITKRGQNVTFRCDPISEHNRLYWYRQTLGQGPEFLTYFQNEAQLEKSRLLSDRFSAERPKGSFSTLEIQRTEQGDSAMYLCASSPAGGRTTGELFFGEGSRLTVL.

V usage is TRBV5-4 and J usage is TRBJ1-2; the D is unclear. V lost 1 base and J lost 8, with 18 bases in between. CDR1 and CDR2 from the germline V gene are SGHNT and YYREEE (reference sequence). This CDR3 comprises 15 residues. The CDR3 loop reads CASSLTEFSGSGYTF. DNA of the CDR3: TGTGCCAGCAGCTTGACCGAATTTTCGGGGAGCGGCTACACCTTC.

This CDR3 is CASSQNRGPDTGELFF. In DNA, the CDR3 is TGTGCCAGCTCACAAAACAGGGGGCCCGACACCGGGGAGCTGTTTTTT. The rearrangement joins TRBV18 to TRBJ2-2; TRBD1 matches at 9 bases. V was clipped by 4 bases and J by 3 bases; unmatched bases: 6. This CDR3 has 16 residues. The germline gives CDR1 KGHSH, CDR2 LQKENI.

The chain joins TRBV9 to TRBJ2-5; 8 nucleotides align to TRBD1. This CDR3 region has 18 residues. Germline values: CDR1 SGDLS, CDR2 YYNGEE. V was pared by 2 bases and J by 1 base, with 13 bases of the junction left unmatched. Here the CDR3 reads CASSVPLHGQGPQETQYF. The CDR3 DNA reads as TGTGCCAGCAGCGTCCCCCTCCACGGACAGGGACCCCAAGAGACCCAGTACTTC. Together with reference TRBV9 and TRBJ2-5, the CDR3 gives the full variable domain: DSGVTQTPKHLITATGQRVTLRCSPRSGDLSVYWYQQSLDQGLQFLIQYYNGEERAKGNILERFSAQQFPDLHSELNLSSLELGDSALYFCASSVPLHGQGPQETQYFGPGTRLLVL.